Here is one TCR beta chain with its context. The antigen is undetermined. The sample comes from a study of CD8 T cells in Susac syndrome. The authors negatively isolated CD8+ and CD4+ T cells and FACS-enriched TEMRA cells. Per germline, CDR1 SGHRS and CDR2 YFSETQ. Trimming took off 0 bases at V and 5 bases at J, with 14 bases between the two ends. This CDR3 has 15 residues. Random hexamers were used to reverse transcribe the RNA input (about 0.45 to 1 ug). The CDR3 of TCR beta was amplified by immunoSEQ multiplex PCR across 54 Vbeta and 13 Jbeta. TCRdb analysed the immunoSEQ multiplex PCR reads with MiXCR anew, one entry per CDR3 protein. The data contain more than 200,000 distinct CDR3 sequences, 85% to 95% of them singletons. The study, taken as a whole, reports: Repertoires of Susac syndrome CD4+ T cells lacked clonal expansion. In its TCR sequencing and HLA analysis, the study acknowledged that the number of individuals was relatively small.

The sequence was collected from a human donor with Susac syndrome. V is TRBV5-1 and J is TRBJ2-5, with D perhaps matching TRBD1 or TRBD2 (5 bases each). Sequencing used CD4+ T cells from PBMCs. DNA of the CDR3: TGCGCCAGCAGCTTGGATCCGGGACGGGGCGAGACCCAGTACTTC. Its protein product is CASSLDPGRGETQYF.